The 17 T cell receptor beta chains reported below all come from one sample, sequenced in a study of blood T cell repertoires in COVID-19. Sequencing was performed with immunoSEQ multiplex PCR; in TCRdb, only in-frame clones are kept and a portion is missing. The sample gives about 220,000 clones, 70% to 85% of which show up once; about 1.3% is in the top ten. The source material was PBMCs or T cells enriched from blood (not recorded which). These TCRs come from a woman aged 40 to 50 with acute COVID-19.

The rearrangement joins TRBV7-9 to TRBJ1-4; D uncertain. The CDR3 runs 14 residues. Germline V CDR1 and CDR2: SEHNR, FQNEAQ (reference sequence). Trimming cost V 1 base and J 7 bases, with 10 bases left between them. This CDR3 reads CASSLDLGSEKLFF. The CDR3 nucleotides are TGTGCCAGCAGCTTAGATTTGGGGAGTGAAAAACTGTTTTTT.

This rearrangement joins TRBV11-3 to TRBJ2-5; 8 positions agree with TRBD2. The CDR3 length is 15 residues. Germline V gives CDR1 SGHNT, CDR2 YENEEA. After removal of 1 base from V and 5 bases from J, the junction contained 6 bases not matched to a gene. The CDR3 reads CASSLGLGLEETQYF. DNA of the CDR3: TGTGCCAGCAGCTTAGGGTTGGGACTAGAGGAGACCCAGTACTTC.

The CDR3 DNA is TGCGCCAGCAGCTTGGGGGCCGGGGACTATGGCTACACCTTC. Its protein is CASSLGAGDYGYTF. The V gene is TRBV5-1, the J gene TRBJ1-2; no clear D gene. The CDR3 consists of 14 residues. The germline gives CDR1 SGHRS, CDR2 YFSETQ. Trimming stripped 0 bases from V and 3 bases from J, with 9 bases between.

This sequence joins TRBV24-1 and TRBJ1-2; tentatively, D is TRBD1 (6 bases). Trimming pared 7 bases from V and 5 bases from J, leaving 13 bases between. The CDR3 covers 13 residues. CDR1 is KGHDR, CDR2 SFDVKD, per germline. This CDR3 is CATREDSKYGYTF. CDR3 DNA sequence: TGTGCCACCAGAGAGGACAGTAAGTATGGCTACACCTTC.

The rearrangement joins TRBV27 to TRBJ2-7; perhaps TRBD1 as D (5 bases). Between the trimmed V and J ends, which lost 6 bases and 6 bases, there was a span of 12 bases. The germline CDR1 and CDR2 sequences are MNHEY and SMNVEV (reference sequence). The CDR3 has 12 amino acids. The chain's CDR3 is CASRTYQGEQYF. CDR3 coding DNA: TGTGCCAGCAGAACTTACCAGGGCGAGCAGTACTTC.

The CDR3 region is CASSLAREEGELFF. The DNA of the CDR3 is TGTGCCAGCAGCTTAGCCAGGGAAGAGGGGGAGCTGTTTTTT. This chain uses TRBV7-9 with TRBJ2-2, with TRBD1 as a possible D gene (5 bases). The CDR3 covers 14 residues. The germline CDR1 and CDR2 sequences are SEHNR and FQNEAQ (reference sequence). V was trimmed by 0 bases and J by 8 bases, leaving 10 bases between them.

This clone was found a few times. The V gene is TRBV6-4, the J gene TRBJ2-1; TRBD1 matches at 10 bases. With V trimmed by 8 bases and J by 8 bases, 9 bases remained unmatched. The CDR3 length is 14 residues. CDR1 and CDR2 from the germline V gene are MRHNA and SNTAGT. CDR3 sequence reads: CASARTGGFDEQFF. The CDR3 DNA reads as TGTGCCAGCGCGAGGACAGGGGGATTCGATGAGCAGTTCTTC.

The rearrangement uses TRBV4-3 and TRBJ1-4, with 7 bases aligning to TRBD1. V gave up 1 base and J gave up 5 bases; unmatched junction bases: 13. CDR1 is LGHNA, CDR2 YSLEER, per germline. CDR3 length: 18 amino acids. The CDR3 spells CASSQADFSQGGNEKLFF. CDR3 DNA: TGCGCCAGCAGCCAAGCTGATTTTTCCCAGGGGGGAAATGAAAAACTGTTTTTT.

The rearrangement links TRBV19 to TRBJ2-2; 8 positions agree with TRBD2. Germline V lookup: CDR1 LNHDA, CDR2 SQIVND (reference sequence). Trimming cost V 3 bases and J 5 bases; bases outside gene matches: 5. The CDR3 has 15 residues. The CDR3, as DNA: TGTGCCAGTAGTATGGGGCAGCGGGGGACCGGGGAGCTGTTTTTT. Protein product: CASSMGQRGTGELFF.

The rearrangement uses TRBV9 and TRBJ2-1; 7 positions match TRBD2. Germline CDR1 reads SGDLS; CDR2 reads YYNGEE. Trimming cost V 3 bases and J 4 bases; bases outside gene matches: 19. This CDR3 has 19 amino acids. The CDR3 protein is CASSGQGDGEGRAYNEQFF. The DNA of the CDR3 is TGTGCCAGCAGCGGCCAAGGAGACGGGGAGGGGCGGGCGTACAATGAGCAGTTCTTC.

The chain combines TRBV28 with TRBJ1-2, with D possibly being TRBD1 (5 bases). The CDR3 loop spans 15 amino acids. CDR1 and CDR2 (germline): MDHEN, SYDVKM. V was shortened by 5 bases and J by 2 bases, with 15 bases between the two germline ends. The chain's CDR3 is CASSTSGGVNYGYTF. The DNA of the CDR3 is TGTGCCAGCAGTACCTCGGGGGGGGTAAACTATGGCTACACCTTC.

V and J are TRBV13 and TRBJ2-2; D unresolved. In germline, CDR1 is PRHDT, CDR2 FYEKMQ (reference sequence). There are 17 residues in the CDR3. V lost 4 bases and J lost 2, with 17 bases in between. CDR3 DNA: TGTGCCAGCAGCTCGTCTTATGGGCCAGTAAACACCGGGGAGCTGTTTTTT. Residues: CASSSSYGPVNTGELFF. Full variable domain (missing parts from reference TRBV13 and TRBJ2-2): AAGVIQSPRHLIKEKRETATLKCYPIPRHDTVYWYQQGPGQDPQFLISFYEKMQSDKGSIPDRFSAQQFSDYHSELNMSSLELGDSALYFCASSSSYGPVNTGELFFGEGSRLTVL.

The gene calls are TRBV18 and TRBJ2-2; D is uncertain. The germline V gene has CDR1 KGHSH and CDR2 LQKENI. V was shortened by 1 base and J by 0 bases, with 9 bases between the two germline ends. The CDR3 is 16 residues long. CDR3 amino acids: CASSPLTPSNTGELFF. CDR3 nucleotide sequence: TGTGCCAGCTCACCACTCACACCGTCGAACACCGGGGAGCTGTTTTTT.

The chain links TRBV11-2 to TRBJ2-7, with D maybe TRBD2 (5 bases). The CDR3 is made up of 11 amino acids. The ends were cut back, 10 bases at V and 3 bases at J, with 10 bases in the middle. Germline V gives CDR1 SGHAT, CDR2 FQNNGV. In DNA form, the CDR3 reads TGTGCCACCTTTGAGGGCTACGAGCAGTACTTC. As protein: CATFEGYEQYF. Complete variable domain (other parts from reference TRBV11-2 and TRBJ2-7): EAGVAQSPRYKIIEKRQSVAFWCNPISGHATLYWYQQILGQGPKLLIQFQNNGVVDDSQLPKDRFSAERLKGVDSTLKIQPAKLEDSAVYLCATFEGYEQYFGPGTRLTVT.

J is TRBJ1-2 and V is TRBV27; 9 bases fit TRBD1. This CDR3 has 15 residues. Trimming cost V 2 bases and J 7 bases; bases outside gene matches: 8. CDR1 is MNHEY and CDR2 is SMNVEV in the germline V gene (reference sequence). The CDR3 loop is CASSLRGTGRRGYTF. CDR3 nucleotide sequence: TGTGCCAGCAGTTTACGGGGGACAGGGCGGCGTGGCTACACCTTC.

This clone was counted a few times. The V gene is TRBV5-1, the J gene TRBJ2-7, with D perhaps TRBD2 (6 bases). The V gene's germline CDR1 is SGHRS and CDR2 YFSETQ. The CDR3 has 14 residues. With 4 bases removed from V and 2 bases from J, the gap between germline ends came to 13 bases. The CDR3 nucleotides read TGCGCCAGCAGCCCCGGAGGGACTGCCTACGAGCAGTACTTC. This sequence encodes CASSPGGTAYEQYF.

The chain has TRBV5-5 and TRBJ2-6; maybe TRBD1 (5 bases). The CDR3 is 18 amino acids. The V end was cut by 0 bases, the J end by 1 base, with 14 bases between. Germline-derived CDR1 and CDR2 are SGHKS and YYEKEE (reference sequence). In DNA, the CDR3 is TGTGCCAGCAGCTTGGTGCCGCAGGGTAGATCTGGGGCCAACGTCCTGACTTTC. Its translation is CASSLVPQGRSGANVLTF. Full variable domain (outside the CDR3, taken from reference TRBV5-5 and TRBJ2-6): DAGVTQSPTHLIKTRGQQVTLRCSPISGHKSVSWYQQVLGQGPQFIFQYYEKEERGRGNFPDRFSARQFPNYSSELNVNALLLGDSALYLCASSLVPQGRSGANVLTFGAGSRLTVL.